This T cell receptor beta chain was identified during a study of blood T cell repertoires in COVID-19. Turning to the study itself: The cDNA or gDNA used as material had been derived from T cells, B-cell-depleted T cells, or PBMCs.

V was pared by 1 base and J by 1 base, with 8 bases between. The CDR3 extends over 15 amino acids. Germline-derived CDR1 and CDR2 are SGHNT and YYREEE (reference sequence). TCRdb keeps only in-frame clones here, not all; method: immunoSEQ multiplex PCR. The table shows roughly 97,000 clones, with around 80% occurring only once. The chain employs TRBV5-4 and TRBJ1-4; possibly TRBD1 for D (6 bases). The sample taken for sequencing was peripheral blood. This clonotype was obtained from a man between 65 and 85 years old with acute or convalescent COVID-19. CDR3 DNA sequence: TGTGCCAGCAGCTTGTCAGGGGTAACTAATGAAAAACTGTTTTTT. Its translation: CASSLSGVTNEKLFF.